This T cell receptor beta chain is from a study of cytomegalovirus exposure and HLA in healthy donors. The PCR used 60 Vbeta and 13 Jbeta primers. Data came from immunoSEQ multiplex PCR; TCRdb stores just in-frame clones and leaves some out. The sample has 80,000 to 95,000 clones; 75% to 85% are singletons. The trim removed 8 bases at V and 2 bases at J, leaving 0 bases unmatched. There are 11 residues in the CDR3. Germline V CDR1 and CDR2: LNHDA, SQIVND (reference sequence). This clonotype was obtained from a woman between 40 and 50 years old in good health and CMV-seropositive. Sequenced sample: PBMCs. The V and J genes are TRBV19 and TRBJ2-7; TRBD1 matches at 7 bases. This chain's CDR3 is CASGTAYEQYF. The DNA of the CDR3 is TGTGCCAGTGGGACAGCCTACGAGCAGTACTTC. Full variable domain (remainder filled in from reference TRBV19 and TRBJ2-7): DGGITQSPKYLFRKEGQNVTLSCEQNLNHDAMYWYRQDPGQGLRLIYYSQIVNDFQKGDIAEGYSVSREKKESFPLTVTSAQKNPTAFYLCASGTAYEQYFGPGTRLTVT.